The 21 T cell receptor beta chains below come from one sample, sequenced in a study of glioma-infiltrating T cells. TCR alpha and beta CDR3 regions were amplified from RNA using iRepertoire nested multiplex PCR. TCRdb reanalysed the multiplex PCR reads using MiXCR and keeps one entry per CDR3 protein. Of approximately 140,000 distinct CDR3 sequences detected, 24% appear once; the ten largest clones hold roughly a quarter. Input material: glioma tissue, nonneoplastic brain tissue, or PBMCs (not recorded which). These TCRs come from a human donor with low-grade glioma or glioblastoma, undergoing nonglioma brain surgery, or in good health (not recorded which).

The chain carries TRBV18 and TRBJ2-7, with 7 bases matching TRBD1. V shed 1 base, J shed 4 bases, and the junction held 10 bases outside the gene matches. This CDR3 region has 16 residues. The V gene's germline CDR1 is KGHSH and CDR2 LQKENI. The CDR3 sequence: CASSPRNRQGLYEQYV. As DNA, the CDR3 is TGTGCCAGCTCACCACGGAACCGACAGGGTCTGTACGAGCAGTACGTC.

This clonotype came up many times. The chain employs TRBV6-1 and TRBJ2-3; no clear D gene. Trimming removed 7 bases from V and 2 bases from J, with 10 bases in between. Germline CDR1 is MNHNS and CDR2 is SASEGT. This CDR3 is 13 amino acids long. CDR3 region: CASKRSPTDTQYF. CDR3 bases: TGTGCCAGCAAACGGAGTCCCACAGATACGCAGTATTTT.

The chain uses TRBV28 and TRBJ2-3, with D uncertain. CDR1 and CDR2 (germline): MDHEN, SYDVKM. This CDR3 spans 15 amino acids. Trimming shortened V by 1 base and J by 4 bases, and 12 bases separated the two germline ends. CDR3 DNA sequence: TGTGCCAGCAGTTTATTCGGTGCAGTTTCAGATACGCAGTATTTT. This encodes CASSLFGAVSDTQYF.

This clonotype showed up just a few times. The CDR3 protein is CASSSATSGGRGYIQYF. The CDR3 region has the DNA TGTGCCAGCAGCTCCGCCACTAGCGGGGGCAGAGGGTACATTCAGTACTTC. The V and J genes are TRBV7-2 and TRBJ2-4, with 11 bases lining up with TRBD2. This CDR3 has 17 amino acids. The germline V gene encodes CDR1 SGHTA and CDR2 FQGNSA. Losses at the gene ends were 4 bases for V and 8 bases for J; bases not matched to a gene: 13.

This clonotype was counted a single time. With a much larger clone just one base away, this may be a read error. The chain couples TRBV18 to TRBJ2-1; possible D gene TRBD1, 6 bases. The germline CDR1 and CDR2 sequences are KGHSH and LQKENI. Trimming cost V 6 bases and J 10 bases, with 19 bases left between them. This CDR3 is built from 14 residues. As DNA, the CDR3 is TGTGCCAGCTCCTGGGACACGGACGGCAGGGAGCAGTTCTTC. This sequence encodes CASSWDTDGREQFF.

This clonotype was counted many times. The CDR3 nucleotides read TGTGCCACCAGCTCCGGGACAGCTTTTGGGCCCCAGCATTTT. This encodes CATSSGTAFGPQHF. The chain joins TRBV15 to TRBJ1-5; 7 bases align to TRBD1. The CDR3 has 14 residues. J lost 9 bases, V lost 5 bases, and 10 bases had no gene match. From germline, CDR1 is LNHNV and CDR2 YYDKDF (reference sequence). Together with reference TRBV15 and TRBJ1-5, the CDR3 gives the full variable domain: DAMVIQNPRYQVTQFGKPVTLSCSQTLNHNVMYWYQQKSSQAPKLLFHYYDKDFNNEADTPDNFQSRRPNTSFCFLDIRSPGLGDTAMYLCATSSGTAFGPQHFGDGTRLSIL.

This clonotype has at least ten counts. The chain employs TRBV15 and TRBJ1-1, with TRBD1 matching over 7 bases. Germline trimming cut 5 bases from V and 1 base from J; bases unmatched to any gene: 4. CDR3 size: 14 residues. CDR1 and CDR2 from the germline V gene are LNHNV and YYDKDF (reference sequence). In nucleotides, the CDR3 is TGTGCCACCAGCGTGGGACAGCAGAACACTGAAGCTTTCTTT. Residues: CATSVGQQNTEAFF.

This clonotype was detected a few times. The chain employs TRBV24-1 and TRBJ1-1; D not resolved. Deletions cut 4 bases from V and 0 bases from J, with 5 bases between. CDR3 size: 13 residues. Looked up from germline, CDR1 is KGHDR and CDR2 is SFDVKD. The CDR3 DNA follows: TGTGCCACCAGTGACGTAATGAACACTGAAGCTTTCTTT. Translation: CATSDVMNTEAFF.

In its sample, this clonotype was seen a few times. V gene TRBV27 combines with J gene TRBJ2-5; 7 nucleotides line up with TRBD2. Germline V CDR1 and CDR2: MNHEY, SMNVEV (reference sequence). The CDR3 length is 15 residues. Trimming cost V 7 bases and J 4 bases; bases outside gene matches: 12. CDR3 nucleotides: TGTGCCAGCACCGCCCTGGGGGGGTCTCTAGAGACCCAGTACTTC. Translating it yields CASTALGGSLETQYF.

The CDR3 loop is CSARVASGPSYNEQFF. The CDR3 DNA reads TGCAGTGCTAGAGTAGCTAGCGGCCCCTCCTACAATGAGCAGTTCTTC. This rearrangement joins TRBV20-1 to TRBJ2-1; 7 positions agree with TRBD2. The germline V gene has CDR1 DFQATT and CDR2 SNEGSKA (reference sequence). The V gene end was trimmed by 1 base and the J gene end by 0 bases; junction bases not matched to a gene: 6. This CDR3 has 16 residues.

The chain employs TRBV19 and TRBJ1-5, with D hard to call. Deletions cut 6 bases from V and 9 bases from J, with 15 bases between. Germline V gene data show CDR1 as LNHDA and CDR2 as SQIVND (reference sequence). This CDR3 has 13 amino acids. The CDR3 loop reads CASRRVVIGPQHF. The CDR3 coding sequence is TGTGCCAGTAGACGCGTGGTGATCGGGCCCCAGCATTTT.

The chain is built from TRBV5-1 and TRBJ2-5; no clear D. CDR1 SGHRS and CDR2 YFSETQ come from the germline V gene. The CDR3 has 12 amino acids. The V gene lost 2 bases and the J gene lost 6 bases, with 8 bases spanning the gap. Here the CDR3 DNA reads TGCGCCAGCAGCTTCAGCAGTCAGACCCAGTACTTC. As protein: CASSFSSQTQYF.

This chain uses TRBV9 with TRBJ1-2; no clear D. In germline, CDR1 is SGDLS, CDR2 YYNGEE. CDR3 size: 13 residues. V gave up 5 bases and J gave up 8 bases, with 16 bases separating them. The CDR3 coding sequence is TGTGCCAGCAGGCATCGACAAGATGAGGGCTACACCTTC. Protein: CASRHRQDEGYTF. Variable domain in full (rest from reference TRBV9 and TRBJ1-2): DSGVTQTPKHLITATGQRVTLRCSPRSGDLSVYWYQQSLDQGLQFLIQYYNGEERAKGNILERFSAQQFPDLHSELNLSSLELGDSALYFCASRHRQDEGYTFGSGTRLTVV.

The sample holds many counts of this clonotype. The chain couples TRBV20-1 to TRBJ2-4; 7 positions agree with TRBD1. There are 14 residues in the CDR3. CDR1 and CDR2 (germline): DFQATT, SNEGSKA (reference sequence). V was pared by 6 bases and J by 6 bases, with 11 bases of the junction left unmatched. The CDR3 region has the DNA TGCAGTGCACAAGGGACAGCAAAGGGAAACATTCAGTACTTC. This codes for CSAQGTAKGNIQYF.

This clonotype was observed many times. The chain joins TRBV20-1 to TRBJ1-2; 9 bases are shared with TRBD1. CDR3 length: 16 residues. Trimming took 0 bases from V and 1 from J; bases not matched to a gene: 6. From germline, CDR1 is DFQATT and CDR2 SNEGSKA (reference sequence). The CDR3: CSARDNTGGYNYGYTF. In DNA form, the CDR3 reads TGCAGTGCTAGAGATAATACAGGGGGCTATAACTATGGCTACACCTTC.

To note about this clonotype: One base away lies a much larger clone, so this may be a sequencing read error. CDR3 sequence: CASGQSSRNTIYF. In nucleotides, the CDR3 is TGTGCCAGTGGACAGTCCTCTCGAAACACCATATATTTT. This chain joins TRBV24-1 and TRBJ1-3; tentatively, D is TRBD1 (6 bases). The CDR3 has 13 residues. Germline CDR1 reads KGHDR; CDR2 reads SFDVKD.

Ten or more counts support this clonotype. The V and J genes are TRBV6-1 and TRBJ2-1; maybe TRBD2 (6 bases). CDR3 length: 18 amino acids. Trimming cost V 8 bases and J 2 bases, with 25 bases left between them. Germline-derived CDR1 and CDR2 are MNHNS and SASEGT. The DNA for the CDR3 is TGTGCCAGCTCCTCCGTTTCGTTGGGGAGGATGACCTACAATGAGCAGTTCTTC. It codes for CASSSVSLGRMTYNEQFF.

This clonotype was counted at least ten times. In DNA form, the CDR3 reads TGTGCCAGCAGTCCCCCCCTGGTGAGGGAGCAGTACGTC. Translating it yields CASSPPLVREQYV. The rearrangement links TRBV28 to TRBJ2-7; D unresolved. Germline V gene sequence: CDR1 MDHEN, CDR2 SYDVKM. This CDR3 has 13 residues. Trimming removed 5 bases at V and 7 bases at J, with 15 bases between.

This clonotype was picked up many times. The V gene is TRBV28, the J gene TRBJ2-1; D might be TRBD2 (7 bases). The CDR3 loop spans 16 amino acids. Trimming removed 5 bases from V and 4 bases from J, with 18 bases in between. Germline values: CDR1 MDHEN, CDR2 SYDVKM. The CDR3 sequence: CASSLSSGGTYNEQFF. CDR3 coding DNA: TGTGCCAGCAGTCTAAGCTCCGGGGGGACATACAATGAGCAGTTCTTC.

This clonotype was detected only a few times. The missing conserved phenylalanine or tryptophan at the end of this CDR3 makes a read error likely. Written as DNA, the CDR3 is TGCAGTGCTGACCCAGAGGGCCCCTACAATGAGCAGTTCCTC. Residues: CSADPEGPYNEQFL. The V gene is TRBV20-1, the J gene TRBJ2-1, with a tentative D call TRBD2 (5 bases). The CDR3 has 14 residues. V was trimmed by 5 bases and J by 2 bases, leaving 13 bases between them. CDR1 is DFQATT, CDR2 SNEGSKA, per germline (reference sequence).

A remark on this clonotype: Since a much larger clone is just one base distant, this may be a read error. The rearrangement uses TRBV20-1 and TRBJ1-1; D remains unclear. CDR3 length: 13 residues. Trimming removed 3 bases from V and 1 base from J, with 9 bases in between. Per the germline V gene, CDR1 is DFQATT and CDR2 is SNEGSKA (reference sequence). The CDR3: CSARGIQNTEAFF. As DNA, the CDR3 is TGCAGTGCTAGGGGAATCCAGAACACTGAAGCTTTCTTT.